This TCR beta chain derives from a study of cytomegalovirus exposure and HLA in healthy donors. The PCR ran on 60 Vbeta and 13 Jbeta primers. Some clones are missing from TCRdb's copy, which holds only in-frame ones; the method was immunoSEQ multiplex PCR. The sample lists a few hundred thousand clones; approximately 79% were seen once. Specimen: PBMCs. This TCR came from a girl aged 2-10 years in good health and CMV-seronegative.

In nucleotides, the CDR3 is TGTGCCAGTAGTAAACGGACAGGGGGCTACGAGCAGTACTTC. It is translated as CASSKRTGGYEQYF. The V and J genes are TRBV19 and TRBJ2-7; 10 positions match TRBD1. The CDR3 loop spans 14 amino acids. Germline loops: CDR1 LNHDA, CDR2 SQIVND (reference sequence). Trimming at V came to 4 bases and at J to 3 bases, leaving 3 bases not matched to a gene.